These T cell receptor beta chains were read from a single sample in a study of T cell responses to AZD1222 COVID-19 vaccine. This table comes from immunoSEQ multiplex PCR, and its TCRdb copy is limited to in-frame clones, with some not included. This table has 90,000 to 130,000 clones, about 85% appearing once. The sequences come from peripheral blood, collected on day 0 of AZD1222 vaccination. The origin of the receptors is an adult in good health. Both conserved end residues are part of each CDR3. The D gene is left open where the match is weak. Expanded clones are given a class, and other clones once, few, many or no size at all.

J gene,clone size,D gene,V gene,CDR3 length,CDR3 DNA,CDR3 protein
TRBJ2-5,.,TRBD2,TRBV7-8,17,TGTGCCAGCAGTGTTAGGGGTAGCGGGCCCTTCCAAGAGACCCAGTACTTC,CASSVRGSGPFQETQYF
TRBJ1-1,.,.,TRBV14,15,TGTGCCAGCAGCCAAGATTGGACCCCCGGCGCTGAAGCTTTCTTT,CASSQDWTPGAEAFF
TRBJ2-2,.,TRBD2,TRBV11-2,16,TGTGCCAGCAGCGTTGGGAGGGGCGCGAACACCGGGGAGCTGTTTTTT,CASSVGRGANTGELFF
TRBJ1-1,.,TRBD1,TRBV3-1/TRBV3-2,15,TGTGCCAGCAGCCATCGACAGGGTGACGCTTCAGAAGCTTTCTTT,CASSHRQGDASEAFF
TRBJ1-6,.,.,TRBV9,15,TGTGCCAGCAGCGTAGCTAGCCGGAATAATTCACCCCTCCACTTT,CASSVASRNNSPLHF
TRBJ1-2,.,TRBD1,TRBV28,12,TGTGCCAGCAGGGGACAGCTCTATGGCTACACCTTC,CASRGQLYGYTF
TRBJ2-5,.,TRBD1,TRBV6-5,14,TGTGCCAGCAGTTTAAACAGGGGGCAGGAGACCCAGTACTTC,CASSLNRGQETQYF
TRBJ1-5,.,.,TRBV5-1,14,TGCGCCAGCAGCTTGTTGCCAGGGCCTCAGCCCCAGCATTTT,CASSLLPGPQPQHF
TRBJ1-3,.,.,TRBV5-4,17,TGTGCCAGCAGCGGCCGGAGCGGGGGGGGCAGTGGAAACACCATATATTTT,CASSGRSGGGSGNTIYF
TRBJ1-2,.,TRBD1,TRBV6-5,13,TGTGCCAGCAGTTACCGGGACAGGGAAGGCTACACCTTC,CASSYRDREGYTF
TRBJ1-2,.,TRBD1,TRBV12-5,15,TGTGCTTCGGGGAACAGGGGGCTTCTTAGGTATGGCTACACCTTC,CASGNRGLLRYGYTF
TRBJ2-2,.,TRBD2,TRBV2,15,TGTGCCAGCAGTGTAGTTGCGGGAGTGGCCGGGGAGCTGTTTTTT,CASSVVAGVAGELFF
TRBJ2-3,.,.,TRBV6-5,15,TGTGCCAGCAGTCCCCAGACGGCGCGCCCAGATACGCAGTATTTT,CASSPQTARPDTQYF
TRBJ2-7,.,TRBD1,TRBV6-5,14,TGTGCCAGCAGGCTACAGGGGGCTAAGGGCGAGCAGTACTTC,CASRLQGAKGEQYF
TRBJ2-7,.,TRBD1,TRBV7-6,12,TGTGCCAGCTCGGACAGGGCCTACGAGCAGTACTTC,CASSDRAYEQYF
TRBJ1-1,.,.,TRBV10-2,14,TGCGCCAGCAGCTTCGATGGAAGAAACACTGAAGCTTTCTTT,CASSFDGRNTEAFF
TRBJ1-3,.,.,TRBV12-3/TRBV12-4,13,TGTGCCAGCAGTACTTTGGGTGGAAACACCATATATTTT,CASSTLGGNTIYF
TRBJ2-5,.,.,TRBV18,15,TGTGCCAGCTCACCTCGGGTCGGACCCCAAGAGACCCAGTACTTC,CASSPRVGPQETQYF
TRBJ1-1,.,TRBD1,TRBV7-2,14,TGTGCCAGCAGCTCCAGGGACAGGGTGGCTGAAGCTTTCTTT,CASSSRDRVAEAFF
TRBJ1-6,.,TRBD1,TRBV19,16,TGTGCCAGTAGTAGAGAGGGACAGCTTTATAATTCACCCCTCCACTTT,CASSREGQLYNSPLHF
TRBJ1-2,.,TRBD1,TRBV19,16,TGTGCCAGTAGTGCCTTTCCGGGACAGGGCTACTATGGCTACACCTTC,CASSAFPGQGYYGYTF
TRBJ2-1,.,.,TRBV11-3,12,TGTGCCAGCAGCTTAGAAGGGGATGAGCAGTTCTTC,CASSLEGDEQFF
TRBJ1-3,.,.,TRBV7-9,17,TGTGCCAGCAGCTTAGGGGGACTAAAGCTCTCTGGAAACACCATATATTTT,CASSLGGLKLSGNTIYF
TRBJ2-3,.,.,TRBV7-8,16,TGTGCCAGCAGCCCCCGGGGGCGGGGGAGCACAGATACGCAGTATTTT,CASSPRGRGSTDTQYF
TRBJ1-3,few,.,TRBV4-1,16,TGCGCCAGCAGCCAAGGCGTTGGCGTCTCTGGAAACACCATATATTTT,CASSQGVGVSGNTIYF
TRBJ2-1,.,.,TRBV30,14,TGTGCCTGGAGTTTACAGAGCTCCTACAATGAGCAGTTCTTC,CAWSLQSSYNEQFF
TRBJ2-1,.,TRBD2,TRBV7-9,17,TGTGCCAGCAGCTCGACTAGCGGGAGAACAACCTACAATGAGCAGTTCTTC,CASSSTSGRTTYNEQFF
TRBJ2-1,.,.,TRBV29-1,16,TGCAGCGTTGATCACCTCAACAGGAGAGAGTCCAATGAGCAGTTCTTC,CSVDHLNRRESNEQFF